The subject of this entry is one TCR beta chain. Its matching antigen is unknown. Deletions cut 4 bases from V and 3 bases from J, with 20 bases between. The CDR3 spans 16 residues. In germline, CDR1 is SGHRS, CDR2 YFSETQ. This entry comes from a study of cytomegalovirus exposure and HLA in healthy donors. General study results and limits: An analysis that was carried out later associated approximately 17,000 TCR beta sequences with HLA alleles at 0.05 false discovery rate. By HLA locus, TCR association rates varied in a later analysis, with DRB1 showing the most and HLA-C the fewest. When a later analysis was performed, an Asian-associated ancestry cluster reportedly had fewer N-insertions than the roughly 670-donor mean. Testing in vitro showed a few CMV-associated chains specific for CMV antigens.

Use of 60 Vbeta and 13 Jbeta primers characterized the PCR. Sequencing was performed with immunoSEQ multiplex PCR; in TCRdb, only in-frame clones are kept and a portion is missing. The sample lists about 97,000 clones, roughly four fifths occurring once. This TCR derives from a man in his forties in good health and CMV-seronegative. The sequenced sample was PBMCs. The chain couples TRBV5-1 to TRBJ2-7; perhaps TRBD1 as D (6 bases). CDR3 loop: CASSRTSTGLNYEQYF. CDR3 nucleotides: TGCGCCAGCAGCAGAACCAGTACAGGGCTAAACTACGAGCAGTACTTC. The entire variable domain, with the rest obtained from reference TRBV5-1 and TRBJ2-7, is as follows: KAGVTQTPRYLIKTRGQQVTLSCSPISGHRSVSWYQQTPGQGLQFLFEYFSETQRNKGNFPGRFSGRQFSNSRSEMNVSTLELGDSALYLCASSRTSTGLNYEQYFGPGTRLTVT.